The 28 T cell receptor beta chains listed next were all sequenced from one sample in a study of T cells after yellow fever vaccination. TCRdb ran MiXCR on the 5' RACE reads and lists one entry per CDR3 protein. The sample shows about 74,000 distinct CDR3 sequences, approximately 7.7% of them seen only once. Sequences were derived from CD8+ T cells sorted from PBMCs, sampled 5 to 6 days after the first yellow fever vaccination. The receptors originated from a young man who received the YFV17D yellow fever vaccine.

In its sample, this clonotype was seen a few times. This chain connects TRBV28 to TRBJ2-7, with TRBD1 as a possible D gene (5 bases). Germline V gives CDR1 MDHEN, CDR2 SYDVKM. The CDR3 has 13 residues. Trimming cost V 4 bases and J 4 bases, with 11 bases left between them. The CDR3 sequence is CASSYGSGYEQYV. The CDR3, as DNA: TGTGCCAGCAGTTATGGGTCAGGGTACGAGCAGTACGTC.

This clonotype was observed a few times. The chain links TRBV27 to TRBJ2-7, with 7 bases lining up with TRBD1. This CDR3 has 12 amino acids. The ends lost 8 bases at V and 7 bases at J; junction bases unmatched: 8. Germline CDR1 and CDR2: MNHEY and SMNVEV (reference sequence). In nucleotides, the CDR3 is TGTGCCAGCGGACCAGGGGGATGGGAGCAGTACGTC. The encoded protein is CASGPGGWEQYV.

This clonotype was observed at least ten times. The chain has TRBV29-1 and TRBJ2-3, with D perhaps TRBD2 (5 bases). This CDR3 has 13 amino acids. V lost 4 bases to trimming and J lost 1 base, with 9 bases between them. CDR1 is SQVTM, CDR2 ANQGSEA, per germline. In DNA form, the CDR3 reads TGCAGCGTTGTCCGGCGGGGCACAGATACGCAGTATTTT. Its translation: CSVVRRGTDTQYF.

This rearrangement joins TRBV7-9 to TRBJ2-4; D ambiguous. V was clipped by 5 bases and J by 8 bases, with 4 bases between them. CDR3 length: 10 amino acids. Germline V gene lookup returns CDR1 SEHNR and CDR2 FQNEAQ (reference sequence). Written as DNA, the CDR3 is TGTGCCAGCAGCGGGGACATTCAGTACTTC. This gives the protein CASSGDIQYF.

The V call is TRBV28, the J call TRBJ2-1, with 11 bases aligning to TRBD1. The J segment lost 8 bases and the V segment lost 5 bases, leaving 5 bases of the junction unmatched. Germline V lookup: CDR1 MDHEN, CDR2 SYDVKM. This CDR3 contains 14 residues. CDR3 residues: CASSGQGASYEQFF. The CDR3 nucleotides read TGTGCCAGCAGTGGACAGGGGGCCTCTTATGAGCAGTTCTTC.

This chain connects TRBV6-5 to TRBJ2-7; D is unresolved. The ends were cut back, 6 bases at V and 2 bases at J, with 8 bases in the middle. Germline V gene lookup returns CDR1 MNHEY and CDR2 SVGAGI. This CDR3 spans 12 amino acids. In DNA form, the CDR3 reads TGTGCCAGCAGGGCCTTGACCTACGAGCAGTACTTC. It encodes CASRALTYEQYF.

This clonotype was recorded many times. This chain connects TRBV27 to TRBJ1-1; a weak D match, TRBD1 (6 bases). The V gene lost 6 bases and the J gene lost 4 bases, with 12 bases spanning the gap. The CDR3 covers 13 residues. The germline V gene encodes CDR1 MNHEY and CDR2 SMNVEV (reference sequence). The CDR3 DNA sequence: TGTGCCAGCAGCTATACAGGGTTCACTGAAGCTTTCTTT. Its translation is CASSYTGFTEAFF.

This clonotype has ten or more counts. This sequence joins TRBV20-1 and TRBJ2-7; D call uncertain. Per germline, CDR1 DFQATT and CDR2 SNEGSKA (reference sequence). This CDR3 comprises 15 residues. The V gene lost 0 bases and the J gene lost 0 bases, with 12 bases spanning the gap. The CDR3, as DNA: TGCAGTGCTAGAGACCAGGCTTCAGCCTCCTACGAGCAGTACTTC. The encoded protein is CSARDQASASYEQYF.

The V and J genes are TRBV20-1 and TRBJ2-7, with TRBD2 as a possible D gene (6 bases). The V gene's germline CDR1 is DFQATT and CDR2 SNEGSKA (reference sequence). V was trimmed by 2 bases and J by 7 bases, leaving 9 bases between them. There are 11 residues in the CDR3. The CDR3 loop is CSARWGEEQYV. CDR3 nucleotides: TGCAGTGCTAGATGGGGGGAGGAGCAGTACGTC.

The sample holds a few counts of this clonotype. V gene TRBV28 combines with J gene TRBJ1-6; 7 nucleotides match TRBD1. With V trimmed by 1 base and J by 7 bases, 1 base remained unmatched. Germline CDR1 MDHEN, CDR2 SYDVKM. CDR3 length: 14 residues. The CDR3 bases are TGTGCCAGCAGTTTATTACAGGGGAATTCACCCCTCCACTTT. Translated, it gives CASSLLQGNSPLHF.

This clonotype was detected many times. This rearrangement joins TRBV10-3 to TRBJ2-3; 9 bases match TRBD2. The CDR3 extends over 15 amino acids. The trim removed 3 bases at V and 2 bases at J, leaving 3 bases unmatched. Germline loops: CDR1 ENHRY, CDR2 SYGVKD. The CDR3 region is CAISEGGGVTDTQYF. In nucleotides, the CDR3 is TGTGCCATCAGTGAAGGCGGGGGGGTCACAGATACGCAGTATTTT.

This clonotype was seen only a few times. The gene calls are TRBV12-3 or TRBV12-4 and TRBJ2-5, with 11 bases lining up with TRBD2. This CDR3 is 14 amino acids long. After removal of 6 bases from V and 2 bases from J, the junction contained 2 bases not matched to a gene. CDR3 in DNA: TGTGCCAGCAGGGCTAGCGGGGGGCAAGAGACCCAGTACTTC. This gives the protein CASRASGGQETQYF.

This clonotype was picked up many times. CDR3 region: CASSPTAYEAFF. The DNA of the CDR3 is TGTGCCAGCAGCCCGACAGCGTATGAAGCTTTCTTT. The chain is built from TRBV6-5 and TRBJ1-1, with a weak D call TRBD1 (5 bases). The V gene's germline CDR1 is MNHEY and CDR2 SVGAGI. The V and J ends lost 6 bases and 7 bases respectively, with 12 bases between them. The CDR3 consists of 12 residues.

This clonotype has at least ten counts. This rearrangement joins TRBV7-2 to TRBJ2-7, with 7 bases identical to TRBD2. CDR1 SGHTA and CDR2 FQGNSA come from the germline V gene. V lost 1 base, J lost 7 bases, and 13 bases stayed unmatched. The CDR3 consists of 16 residues. The CDR3 DNA sequence: TGTGCCAGCAGCTTAGACTCGCGACTAGCCACGGGGGAGCAGTACTTC. Its protein is CASSLDSRLATGEQYF.

This clonotype was counted ten times or more. This chain's CDR3 is CASSQVGRATEAFF. The CDR3 DNA sequence: TGCGCCAGCAGCCAAGTTGGGAGGGCCACTGAAGCTTTCTTT. This chain uses TRBV4-3 with TRBJ1-1; no reliable D call. The V and J ends lost 1 base and 4 bases respectively, with 10 bases between them. Germline loops: CDR1 LGHNA, CDR2 YSLEER. This CDR3 spans 14 amino acids.

This chain connects TRBV10-3 to TRBJ1-6; D perhaps matches TRBD1 (5 bases). Trimming took 0 bases from V and 8 from J, leaving 5 bases between them. Per germline, CDR1 ENHRY and CDR2 SYGVKD. This CDR3 comprises 13 residues. This chain's CDR3 is CAISESGDSPLHF. The CDR3 region has the DNA TGTGCCATCAGTGAGTCGGGGGATTCACCCCTCCACTTT.

The CDR3 sequence is CASRQGFNAGELFF. CDR3 in DNA: TGTGCCAGCAGACAGGGGTTTAACGCCGGGGAGCTGTTTTTT. This chain connects TRBV27 to TRBJ2-2, with 7 bases that match TRBD1. Germline V gene lookup returns CDR1 MNHEY and CDR2 SMNVEV (reference sequence). V lost 6 bases and J lost 6; bases outside the gene matches: 7. This CDR3 has 14 residues.

Ten or more counts support this clonotype. The rearrangement links TRBV12-3 or TRBV12-4 to TRBJ2-2; 8 nucleotides align to TRBD2. There are 16 residues in the CDR3. Trimming took 5 bases from V and 6 from J; bases not matched to a gene: 11. The CDR3 sequence: CASSGWTGGGPGELFF. The CDR3 DNA is TGTGCCAGCAGTGGTTGGACCGGGGGGGGCCCCGGGGAGCTGTTTTTT.

This clonotype was observed a few times. The chain uses TRBV6-5 and TRBJ2-7; the match to TRBD1 covers 10 bases. CDR1 MNHEY and CDR2 SVGAGI come from the germline V gene. This CDR3 has 14 residues. The junction had 7 bases not matched to a gene; V was cut back by 7 bases and J by 4 bases. This CDR3 is CASTTGTGVYEQYF. In nucleotides, the CDR3 is TGTGCCAGCACCACCGGGACAGGGGTTTACGAGCAGTACTTC.

In its sample, this clonotype was seen many times. The rearrangement uses TRBV28 and TRBJ2-3, with D perhaps TRBD2 (5 bases). The germline CDR1 and CDR2 sequences are MDHEN and SYDVKM. V was trimmed by 6 bases and J by 1 base, leaving 14 bases between them. CDR3 length equals 15 residues. This chain's CDR3 is CASREVGVGTDTQYF. The CDR3 nucleotides are TGTGCCAGCAGGGAGGTCGGGGTTGGCACAGATACGCAGTATTTT.

In this sample, this clonotype turned up many times. The V call is TRBV3-1, the J call TRBJ2-1; a weak D match, TRBD2 (6 bases). The V end was cut by 1 base, the J end by 0 bases, with 7 bases between. Germline lookup yields CDR1 LGHDT and CDR2 YNNKEL (reference sequence). This CDR3 region has 15 residues. CDR3 DNA sequence: TGTGCCAGCAGCCAAGTGGGGGGCTCCTACAATGAGCAGTTCTTC. It specifies CASSQVGGSYNEQFF.

This clonotype was seen only a few times. J is TRBJ2-7 and V is TRBV5-4; D tentatively fits TRBD1 or TRBD2 (6 bases each). CDR3 length: 14 amino acids. The germline V gene has CDR1 SGHNT and CDR2 YYREEE (reference sequence). Trimming pared 2 bases from V and 4 bases from J, leaving 13 bases between. The CDR3 DNA sequence: TGTGCCAGCAGCTTTTTTAGGGGGGCGTACGAGCAGTACTTC. This translates into CASSFFRGAYEQYF.

This clonotype was detected ten times or more. V and J are TRBV24-1 and TRBJ1-5; 7 nucleotides agree with TRBD1. The V gene's germline CDR1 is KGHDR and CDR2 SFDVKD. The J segment lost 6 bases and the V segment lost 5 bases, leaving 3 bases of the junction unmatched. CDR3 length: 13 residues. The CDR3 nucleotides read TGTGCCACCAGTGCAGGGGGAGGTCAGCCCCAGCATTTT. This translates into CATSAGGGQPQHF.

The sample holds a few counts of this clonotype. V is TRBV7-9 and J is TRBJ1-1, with no clear D. The CDR3 extends over 14 amino acids. Per germline, CDR1 SEHNR and CDR2 FQNEAQ (reference sequence). Trimming cost V 4 bases and J 2 bases, with 11 bases left between them. The CDR3 protein is CASSSYTLNTEAFF. As DNA, the CDR3 is TGTGCCAGCAGCTCCTACACACTCAACACTGAAGCTTTCTTT.

This clonotype was observed many times. The chain couples TRBV12-5 to TRBJ2-1; 13 nucleotides agree with TRBD2. The germline V gene encodes CDR1 LGHNT and CDR2 FRNRAP. CDR3 length: 16 amino acids. After removal of 1 base from V and 7 bases from J, the junction contained 4 bases not matched to a gene. The CDR3 protein is CASGLGGLAGRNEQFF. The CDR3 DNA follows: TGTGCTAGTGGTTTGGGGGGACTAGCGGGGAGAAATGAGCAGTTCTTC.

This clonotype was counted between two and nine times. The chain uses TRBV6-5 and TRBJ2-1, with D possibly TRBD1 on 7 matching bases. V was trimmed by 0 bases and J by 4 bases, leaving 13 bases between them. CDR1 and CDR2 (germline): MNHEY, SVGAGI. The CDR3 covers 16 residues. DNA for the CDR3: TGTGCCAGCAGTTACTCGCTCTCAGGGGGGTACAATGAGCAGTTCTTC. Translation: CASSYSLSGGYNEQFF.

This clonotype was counted ten times or more. This chain links TRBV6-2 or TRBV6-3 with TRBJ1-5, with TRBD1 as a possible D gene (5 bases). CDR1 is MNHEY and CDR2 is SVGEGT in the germline V gene. The CDR3 loop spans 11 amino acids. V was trimmed by 5 bases and J by 7 bases, leaving 6 bases between them. In DNA, the CDR3 is TGTGCCAGCAGTCGGGGGCAGCCCCAGCATTTT. It yields the protein CASSRGQPQHF.

The CDR3 spells CASSVANGESTDTQYF. For the CDR3, the DNA is TGTGCCAGCAGCGTAGCTAATGGGGAAAGCACAGATACGCAGTATTTT. The chain combines TRBV9 with TRBJ2-3, with D hard to call. CDR3 length: 16 amino acids. The V gene's germline CDR1 is SGDLS and CDR2 YYNGEE. Trimming pared 0 bases from V and 0 bases from J, leaving 11 bases between.